This T cell receptor beta chain was documented in a study of T cells in Graves' hyperthyroidism and ophthalmopathy. Overall study: The authors collected peripheral blood at initial diagnosis, before any treatment. Study results and caveats: Appearing also in blood were most of the thyroid clonotypes expanded above 0.001.

Exclusion of patients followed from uncontrolled infection, other autoimmune disease, pregnancy or lactation. This clonotype was seen at least ten times. As yet, its antigen is unknown. RNA transcripts were the template for amplifying TCR beta CDR3 regions. TCR CDR3 underwent first-round RT-PCR with the HTBI primer set. TCRdb passed the multiplex PCR reads through MiXCR, listing each CDR3 protein once. The sample lists hundreds of thousands of distinct CDR3 sequences; around 15% were seen once. The TCR sequence derives from a woman between 18 and 29 years old with Graves' hyperthyroidism. The sequenced material came from blood.

The CDR3 sequence is CASSLAAANYGYTF. CDR3 DNA sequence: TGTGCCAGCAGCTTAGCGGCAGCTAACTATGGCTACACCTTC. The rearrangement links TRBV11-2 to TRBJ1-2, with D hard to call. V dropped 1 base and J dropped 0 bases, with 6 bases sitting between them. Germline V gene data show CDR1 as SGHAT and CDR2 as FQNNGV. The length of the CDR3 is 14 residues.